The clone carrying this T cell receptor (beta chain) was seen a few times. Germline V gives CDR1 KGHSH, CDR2 LQKENI. This CDR3 comprises 16 residues. V was cut by 3 bases and J by 2 bases, with 17 bases left in between. The table came from immunoSEQ multiplex PCR; TCRdb's copy has only in-frame clones and leaves some out. The sample has fewer than 120,000 clones; roughly 85% are singletons. The data originate from a study of blood T cell repertoires in COVID-19. Sequencing used peripheral blood. The gene calls are TRBV18 and TRBJ2-7; D perhaps matches TRBD2 (5 bases). The TCR sequence derives from a woman aged 80 or over with active or convalescent COVID-19. The CDR3, as DNA: TGTGCCAGCTCACCCCGACGGGGAGCAGGAACCTACGAGCAGTACTTC. Its protein product is CASSPRRGAGTYEQYF.